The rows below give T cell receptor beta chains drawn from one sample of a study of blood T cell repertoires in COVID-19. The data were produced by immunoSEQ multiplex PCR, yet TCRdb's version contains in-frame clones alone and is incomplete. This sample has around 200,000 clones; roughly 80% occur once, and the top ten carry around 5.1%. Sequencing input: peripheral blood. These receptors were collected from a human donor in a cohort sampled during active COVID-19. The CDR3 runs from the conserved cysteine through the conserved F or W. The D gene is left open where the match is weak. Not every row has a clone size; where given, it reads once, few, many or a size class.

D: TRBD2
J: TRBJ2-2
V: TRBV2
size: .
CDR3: CASTPREGHSGGELFF
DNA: TGTGCCAGCACCCCGCGGGAGGGTCACTCCGGCGGGGAGCTGTTTTTT

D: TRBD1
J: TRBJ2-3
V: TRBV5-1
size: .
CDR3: CASSLGTGEAQYF
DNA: TGCGCCAGCAGCTTGGGGACAGGGGAAGCGCAGTATTTT

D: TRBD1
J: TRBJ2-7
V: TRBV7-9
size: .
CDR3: CASSFSGKATGGTYEQYF
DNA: TGTGCCAGCAGCTTTTCGGGGAAGGCCACAGGGGGCACCTACGAGCAGTACTTC

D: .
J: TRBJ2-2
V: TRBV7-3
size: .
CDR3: CASSFSGSNTGELFF
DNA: TGTGCCAGCAGCTTTAGCGGTTCGAACACCGGGGAGCTGTTTTTT

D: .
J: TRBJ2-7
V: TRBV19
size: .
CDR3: CASSRGHGLGGVYEQYF
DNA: TGTGCCAGTTCCCGAGGGCATGGACTAGGGGGGGTCTACGAGCAGTACTTC

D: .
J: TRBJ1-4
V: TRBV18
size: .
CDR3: CASSPASGEKLFF
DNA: TGTGCCAGCTCACCCGCCTCGGGGGAAAAACTGTTTTTT

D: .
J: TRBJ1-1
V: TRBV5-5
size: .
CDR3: CASSLGRANTEAFF
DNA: TGTGCCAGCAGCTTGGGCAGGGCGAACACTGAAGCTTTCTTT

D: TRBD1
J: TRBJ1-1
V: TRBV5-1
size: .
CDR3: CASSLVQGERTEAFF
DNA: TGCGCCAGCAGCTTGGTGCAGGGGGAGAGGACTGAAGCTTTCTTT

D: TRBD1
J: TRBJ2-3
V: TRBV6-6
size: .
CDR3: CASRPSPGQGTDTQYF
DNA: TGTGCCAGCAGACCCTCACCGGGACAGGGAACAGATACGCAGTATTTT

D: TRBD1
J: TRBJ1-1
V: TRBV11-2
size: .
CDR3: CASSSQGAGNTEAFF
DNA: TGTGCCAGCAGCTCACAGGGGGCTGGGAACACTGAAGCTTTCTTT

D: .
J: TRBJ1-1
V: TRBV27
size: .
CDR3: CASSFRGGEVNTEAFF
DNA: TGTGCCAGCAGTTTCCGTGGAGGGGAGGTGAACACTGAAGCTTTCTTT

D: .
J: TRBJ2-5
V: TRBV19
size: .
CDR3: CASRTLGGETQYF
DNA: TGTGCCAGTAGGACGCTAGGGGGAGAGACCCAGTACTTC

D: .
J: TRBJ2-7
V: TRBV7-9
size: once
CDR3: CASSPGRYEQYF
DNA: TGTGCCAGCAGCCCAGGGCGCTACGAGCAGTACTTC

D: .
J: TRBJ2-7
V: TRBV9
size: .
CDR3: CASSVEAGYEQYF
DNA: TGTGCCAGCAGCGTAGAGGCAGGCTACGAGCAGTACTTC

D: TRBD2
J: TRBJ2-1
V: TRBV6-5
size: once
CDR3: CASTATSGAGNEQFF
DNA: TGTGCCAGCACCGCGACTAGCGGGGCAGGGAATGAGCAGTTCTTC

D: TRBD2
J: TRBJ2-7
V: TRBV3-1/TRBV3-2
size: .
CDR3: CASSPTSGSYEQYF
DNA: TGTGCCAGCAGCCCGACTAGCGGGAGTTACGAGCAGTACTTC

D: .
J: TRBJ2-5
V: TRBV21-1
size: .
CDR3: CASSKRSPRQGRRQETQYF
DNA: TGTGCCAGCAGCAAAAGGTCCCCGAGACAGGGAAGAAGGCAAGAGACCCAGTACTTC

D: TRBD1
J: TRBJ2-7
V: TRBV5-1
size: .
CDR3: CASSQGQTYEQYF
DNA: TGCGCCAGCAGCCAGGGACAGACTTACGAGCAGTACTTC

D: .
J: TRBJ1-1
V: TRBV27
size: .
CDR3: CASSLSVNTEAFF
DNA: TGTGCCAGCAGTTTATCCGTGAACACTGAAGCTTTCTTT

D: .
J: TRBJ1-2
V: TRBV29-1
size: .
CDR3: CSVEGGVRYGYTF
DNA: TGCAGCGTTGAGGGGGGGGTAAGGTATGGCTACACCTTC

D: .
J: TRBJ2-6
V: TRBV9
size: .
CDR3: CASSPGISGANVLTF
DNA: TGTGCCAGCAGCCCGGGGATCTCTGGGGCCAACGTCCTGACTTTC

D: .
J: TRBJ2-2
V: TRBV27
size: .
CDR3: CASSFDTTLGGELFF
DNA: TGTGCCAGCAGTTTTGACACCACCTTAGGTGGGGAGCTGTTTTTT

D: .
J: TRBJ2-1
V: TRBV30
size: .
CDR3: CAWSVGLPYNEQFF
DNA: TGTGCCTGGAGTGTAGGACTACCTTACAATGAGCAGTTCTTC

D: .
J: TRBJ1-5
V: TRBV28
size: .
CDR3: CASRGGAQPQHF
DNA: TGTGCCAGCAGAGGTGGAGCTCAGCCCCAGCATTTT

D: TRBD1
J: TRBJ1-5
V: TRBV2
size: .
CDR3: CASNPDRVGIQPQHF
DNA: TGTGCCAGCAACCCGGACAGGGTCGGGATTCAGCCCCAGCATTTT

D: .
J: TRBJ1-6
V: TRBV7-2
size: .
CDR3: CASSLWQGGSPLHF
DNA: TGTGCCAGCAGCTTATGGCAAGGGGGTTCACCCCTCCACTTT

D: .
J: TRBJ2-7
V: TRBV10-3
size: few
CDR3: CASRDSNTYEQYF
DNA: TGTGCCTCTCGGGACTCCAACACCTACGAGCAGTACTTC

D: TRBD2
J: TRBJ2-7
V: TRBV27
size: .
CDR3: CASSASSGRYEQYF
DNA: TGTGCCAGCAGTGCCTCTAGCGGGCGCTACGAGCAGTACTTC

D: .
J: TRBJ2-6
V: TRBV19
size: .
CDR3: CASTLPGANVLTF
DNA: TGTGCCAGTACCCTCCCTGGGGCCAACGTCCTGACTTTC

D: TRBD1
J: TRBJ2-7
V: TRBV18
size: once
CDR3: CASSNPGTGVYEQYF
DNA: TGTGCCAGCTCAAACCCCGGGACAGGGGTCTACGAGCAGTACTTC

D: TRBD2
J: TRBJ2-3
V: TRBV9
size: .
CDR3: CASSALAGVFADTQYF
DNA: TGTGCCAGCAGCGCACTAGCGGGAGTCTTCGCAGATACGCAGTATTTT

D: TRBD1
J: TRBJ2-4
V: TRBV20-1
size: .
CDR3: CSASQTGSTKNIQYF
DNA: TGCAGTGCTAGTCAGACAGGGTCGACCAAAAACATTCAGTACTTC

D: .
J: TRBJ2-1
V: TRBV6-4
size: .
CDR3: CASSDRGGGAYNEQFF
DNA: TGTGCCAGCAGTGACCGGGGCGGAGGGGCCTACAATGAGCAGTTCTTC

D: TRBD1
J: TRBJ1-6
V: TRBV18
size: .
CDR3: CASSLQGASSYNSPLHF
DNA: TGTGCCAGCTCGTTACAGGGGGCGAGCTCCTATAATTCACCCCTCCACTTT

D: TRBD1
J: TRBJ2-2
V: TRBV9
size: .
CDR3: CASSLRTGPGELFF
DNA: TGTGCCAGCAGCCTTAGGACAGGGCCCGGGGAGCTGTTTTTT

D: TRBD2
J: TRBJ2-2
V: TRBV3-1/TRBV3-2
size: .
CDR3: CASSPSTRASGLAGGNTGELFF
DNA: TGTGCCAGCAGCCCCTCTACCCGGGCCTCAGGACTAGCGGGAGGGAACACCGGGGAGCTGTTTTTT

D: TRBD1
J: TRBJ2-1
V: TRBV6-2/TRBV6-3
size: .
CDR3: CASSYWETGVNEQFF
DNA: TGTGCCAGCAGTTATTGGGAGACAGGGGTCAATGAGCAGTTCTTC

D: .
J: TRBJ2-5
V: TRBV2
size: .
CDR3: CASTRGTEETQYF
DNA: TGTGCCAGCACCCGGGGAACGGAAGAGACCCAGTACTTC

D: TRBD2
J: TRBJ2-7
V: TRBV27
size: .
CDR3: CASSFSTSGGGYEQYF
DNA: TGTGCCAGCAGTTTCTCCACTAGCGGGGGGGGCTACGAGCAGTACTTC

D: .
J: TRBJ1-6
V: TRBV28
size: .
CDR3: CASRIPGDSPLHF
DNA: TGTGCCAGCAGAATTCCCGGGGATTCACCCCTCCACTTT

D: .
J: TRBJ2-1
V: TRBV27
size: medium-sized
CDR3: CASSLSYGGNEEQFF
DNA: TGTGCCAGCAGTTTATCGTACGGAGGGAACGAAGAGCAGTTCTTC